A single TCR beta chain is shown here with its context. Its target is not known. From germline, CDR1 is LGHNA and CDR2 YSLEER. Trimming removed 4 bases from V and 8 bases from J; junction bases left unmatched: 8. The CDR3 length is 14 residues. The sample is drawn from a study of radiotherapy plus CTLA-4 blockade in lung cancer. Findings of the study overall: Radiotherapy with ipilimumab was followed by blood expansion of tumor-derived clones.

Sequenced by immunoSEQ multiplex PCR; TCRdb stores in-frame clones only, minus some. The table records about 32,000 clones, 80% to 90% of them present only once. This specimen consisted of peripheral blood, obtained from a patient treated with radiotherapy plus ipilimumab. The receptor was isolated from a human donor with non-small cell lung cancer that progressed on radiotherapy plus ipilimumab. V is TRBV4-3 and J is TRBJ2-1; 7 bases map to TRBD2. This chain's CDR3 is CASSPRERGDEQFF. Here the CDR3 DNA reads TGCGCCAGCAGCCCGAGGGAGCGGGGCGATGAGCAGTTCTTC.